This TCR beta chain came from a study of shared clonotypes between healthy human individuals. Profiling relied on immunoSEQ multiplex PCR, and the TCRdb table lists in-frame clones only, not all of them. The table records hundreds of thousands of clones, over 60% of them present only once. This clone was seen a single time. The germline V and J ends were trimmed by 1 base and 6 bases, with 19 bases remaining between them. Germline CDR1 is MGHRA and CDR2 is YSYEKL. This CDR3 comprises 17 residues. This sequence was found in a woman between 40 and 50 years old in good health. Some clones in this sample may be carry-over from other donors' samples. The chain recombines TRBV4-1 with TRBJ2-1; D may match TRBD1 or TRBD2 (5 bases each). The sample consisted of PBMCs. The chain's CDR3 is CASSQAGAISRANEQFF. CDR3 nucleotides: TGCGCCAGCAGCCAAGCCGGGGCTATCAGTCGGGCCAATGAGCAGTTCTTC.